Described below is a single T cell receptor (beta chain) sequence and its context. Antigen: not known. Regarding donors, all were healthy bone marrow donors. Primers included in the PCR were 60 Vbeta and 13 Jbeta primers. The data were produced by immunoSEQ multiplex PCR, yet TCRdb's version contains in-frame clones alone and is incomplete. This sample yields 200,000 or so clones, of which over 80% are seen a single time; about 1.2% belongs to the top ten. This sample is drawn from a study of cytomegalovirus exposure and HLA in healthy donors. Whole-study context: Earlier, 100 million or so unique TCR beta sequences were recovered from some 200 million T cells by an analysis.

Points from the study as a whole: A prior analysis recorded that most TCR beta V segments were productive about 87% or about 30% of the time.

What was sequenced was PBMCs. The receptor comes from a man aged 30 to 39 in good health and CMV-seronegative.

The DNA for the CDR3 is TGTGCCAGCAGTATGACAGGGGGGTCACCCCTCCACTTT. It is translated as CASSMTGGSPLHF. The V and J genes are TRBV7-9 and TRBJ1-6, with 9 bases matching TRBD1. This CDR3 comprises 13 residues. After removal of 6 bases from V and 10 bases from J, the junction contained 4 bases not matched to a gene. CDR1 and CDR2 from the germline V gene are SEHNR and FQNEAQ (reference sequence).